This is a list of T cell receptor beta chains from one sample in a study of Graves' ophthalmopathy and Graves' hyperthyroidism. TCRdb ran MiXCR on the multiplex PCR reads and lists one entry per CDR3 protein. The sample holds about 550,000 distinct CDR3 sequences, about two fifths seen once. Sample: peripheral blood or thyroid tissue (not recorded which). The receptor set was obtained from an adult man with Graves' hyperthyroidism. Both conserved end residues are part of each CDR3. D genes are given only for firm matches. Not every row has a clone size; where given, it reads once, few, many or a size class.

j_call v_call d_call clone_size cdr3_aa cdr3_nt
TRBJ1-5 TRBV19 - many CASSVGSRPDQPQHF TGTGCCAGTAGTGTGGGGTCTCGTCCTGATCAGCCCCAGCATTTT
TRBJ1-1 TRBV29-1 - many CSAGGGRGTEAFF TGCAGCGCTGGGGGCGGCAGGGGCACTGAAGCTTTCTTT
TRBJ2-6 TRBV4-1 - - CASGEEPSGANVLTF TGCGCCAGCGGGGAGGAACCGTCTGGGGCCAACGTCCTGACTTTC
TRBJ1-1 TRBV19 - many CASSIQGDGTEAFF TGTGCCAGTAGTATTCAAGGGGACGGCACTGAAGCTTTCTTT
TRBJ2-7 TRBV19 - many CASSSNAGYEQYF TGTGCCAGTAGCTCGAACGCTGGATACGAGCAGTACTTC
TRBJ1-1 TRBV12-3/TRBV12-4 - many CASSLKAITEAFF TGTGCCAGCAGTTTAAAGGCAATCACTGAAGCTTTCTTT
TRBJ1-2 TRBV30 TRBD1 - CAWGGDRANYGYTF TGTGCCTGGGGCGGGGACAGGGCGAACTATGGCTACACCTTC
TRBJ2-7 TRBV7-9 TRBD2 many CASSSSSGGFYEQYF TGTGCCAGCAGTTCTTCCAGCGGGGGGTTCTACGAGCAGTACTTC
TRBJ2-3 TRBV7-9 TRBD2 - CASSNGLAEDTQYF TGTGCCAGCAGCAACGGACTAGCTGAAGATACGCAGTATTTT
TRBJ1-4 TRBV2 - - CASSEAKLFF TGTGCCAGCAGTGAAGCTAAACTGTTTTTT
TRBJ2-7 TRBV24-1 TRBD1 - CATSDPRGLSSEQYF TGTGCCACCAGTGATCCCAGGGGGCTTAGCTCCGAGCAGTACTTC
TRBJ2-7 TRBV2 TRBD2 - CASVAGEKGYEQYF TGTGCCAGCGTTGCGGGAGAGAAGGGCTACGAGCAGTACTTC
TRBJ2-2 TRBV19 TRBD1 - CASSLGQGGANTGELFF TGTGCCAGTAGCCTCGGACAGGGAGGAGCGAACACCGGGGAGCTGTTTTTT
TRBJ1-3 TRBV7-2 TRBD1 many CASRTTGTGRYSGNTIYF TGTGCCAGCAGAACAACCGGGACAGGACGATACTCTGGAAACACCATATATTTT
TRBJ2-2 TRBV24-1 - few CATSDTGTLEGAGELFF TGTGCCACCAGTGATACCGGGACTTTGGAGGGGGCCGGGGAGCTGTTTTTT
TRBJ2-2 TRBV5-1 TRBD2 few CASSLRLAEGTGELFF TGCGCCAGCAGCCTCCGACTAGCGGAGGGCACCGGGGAGCTGTTTTTT
TRBJ2-7 TRBV7-3 TRBD2 - CASSPQSGNRGEQYF TGTGCCAGCAGTCCCCAAAGCGGGAACCGGGGCGAGCAGTACTTC
TRBJ2-7 TRBV6-1 TRBD2 - CASSPTWGTTSIYEQYF TGTGCCAGCAGTCCAACATGGGGGACTACCAGCATCTACGAGCAGTACTTC
TRBJ2-5 TRBV20-1 - many CSGQFQETQYF TGCAGTGGACAATTTCAAGAGACCCAGTACTTC
TRBJ2-1 TRBV12-3/TRBV12-4 - - CASSLSIYNEQFF TGTGCCAGCAGTTTATCTATCTACAATGAGCAGTTCTTC
TRBJ1-2 TRBV6-1 TRBD1 - CASSEAGGTGVDGYTF TGTGCCAGCAGTGAAGCCGGTGGGACAGGGGTTGATGGCTACACCTTC
TRBJ1-5 TRBV6-6 TRBD1 - CASSYRPGQPNQPQHF TGTGCCAGCAGTTACCGTCCGGGACAGCCAAATCAGCCCCAGCATTTT
TRBJ1-1 TRBV2 - - CASSAGRVLTTEAFF TGTGCCAGCAGTGCAGGCAGGGTGTTAACAACTGAAGCTTTCTTT
TRBJ2-7 TRBV5-5 TRBD2 many CASSFSLAGYEQYF TGTGCCAGCAGCTTCTCACTAGCGGGTTACGAGCAGTACTTC
TRBJ1-2 TRBV19 - few CASSIEAGGGYGYTF TGTGCCAGTAGTATAGAGGCGGGAGGCGGCTATGGCTACACCTTC
TRBJ2-5 TRBV5-1 TRBD2 many CASSFNGEGETQYF TGCGCCAGCAGCTTTAACGGGGAGGGAGAGACCCAGTACTTC
TRBJ2-5 TRBV7-9 - - CASSQKYQETQYF TGTGCCAGCAGCCAAAAGTACCAAGAGACCCAGTACTTC
TRBJ2-7 TRBV20-1 - many CSARDYKGSYEQYF TGCAGTGCTAGAGATTATAAAGGGTCCTACGAGCAGTACTTC
TRBJ2-2 TRBV12-3/TRBV12-4 TRBD2 - CASSPSGGQNTGELFF TGTGCCAGCAGTCCCAGCGGGGGGCAAAACACCGGGGAGCTGTTTTTT
TRBJ2-7 TRBV6-2/TRBV6-3 - - CASSYGPFDSFGYEQYF TGTGCCAGCAGCTACGGACCCTTCGACAGTTTCGGCTACGAGCAGTACTTC
TRBJ1-1 TRBV10-3 TRBD1 - CAITHDRVTEAFF TGTGCCATCACCCACGACAGGGTCACTGAAGCTTTCTTT
TRBJ2-6 TRBV19 TRBD2 - CASSIGSGSFTGANVLTF TGTGCCAGTAGTATAGGTAGCGGGAGTTTCACCGGGGCCAACGTCCTGACTTTC
TRBJ2-2 TRBV10-2 TRBD1 many CASSSPKIRVRSGGSTGELFF TGCGCCAGCAGTTCCCCAAAAATACGAGTACGGTCAGGGGGTAGCACCGGGGAGCTGTTTTTT
TRBJ1-2 TRBV5-1 - many CASRGVRDYGYTF TGCGCCAGCAGAGGAGTACGGGACTATGGCTACACCTTC
TRBJ1-2 TRBV16 - few CASSQSSQGLGYTF TGTGCCAGCAGCCAATCAAGTCAGGGGCTAGGCTACACCTTC
TRBJ2-5 TRBV2 TRBD1 - CASTGQGRQGLETQYF TGTGCCAGCACCGGACAGGGTAGACAAGGCTTGGAGACCCAGTACTTC
TRBJ2-3 TRBV19 - - CASSPTMGTDTQYF TGTGCCAGTAGTCCAACAATGGGCACAGATACGCAGTATTTT
TRBJ1-3 TRBV7-4 - - CASCYGYTIYF TGTGCCAGTTGCTATGGCTACACCATATATTTT
TRBJ2-7 TRBV7-4 - - CASSLTVQSYEQYF TGTGCCAGCAGCTTGACTGTCCAATCCTACGAGCAGTACTTC
TRBJ1-2 TRBV12-5 TRBD1 many CASGWRQGYYGYTF TGTGCTAGTGGTTGGAGACAGGGCTACTATGGCTACACCTTC
TRBJ2-7 TRBV7-6 - many CASSLAGYSYEQYF TGTGCCAGCAGCTTGGCAGGCTACTCCTACGAGCAGTACTTC
TRBJ2-7 TRBV11-2 TRBD2 - CASSMTSGDEQYF TGTGCCAGTAGTATGACTAGCGGGGATGAGCAGTACTTC
TRBJ1-2 TRBV29-1 TRBD1 many CSVGTGGFDGYTF TGCAGCGTTGGGACAGGGGGTTTTGATGGCTACACCTTC
TRBJ1-2 TRBV29-1 TRBD1 - CSGAAGTAYGYTF TGCAGCGGTGCGGCCGGGACAGCCTATGGCTACACCTTC